Sequencing of this T cell receptor beta chain was carried out in a study of blood T cell repertoires in COVID-19. Study-level background: Researchers got acute and convalescent COVID-19 samples from the United States, Italy and Spain. Sample material is recorded as cDNA or gDNA derived from T cells, B-cell-depleted T cells, or PBMCs.

Here immunoSEQ multiplex PCR was the method, and the copy in TCRdb shows in-frame clones only, minus some. In the table there are 69,000 or so clones, under 90% of which are singletons. Specimen: peripheral blood. The clonotype originates from a man in his fifties or sixties with COVID-19, enrolled during active disease.

CDR3 in amino acids: CASSSSGGAEKTQYF. In DNA form, the CDR3 reads TGCGCCAGCAGCTCTAGCGGGGGGGCGGAGAAGACCCAGTACTTC. This chain uses TRBV5-1 with TRBJ2-5; TRBD2 agrees at 12 bases. CDR1 is SGHRS, CDR2 YFSETQ, per germline. This CDR3 is built from 15 residues. With V trimmed by 3 bases and J by 6 bases, 6 bases remained unmatched.